This is a list of T cell receptor beta chains from one sample in a study of blood T cell repertoires in COVID-19. Produced via immunoSEQ multiplex PCR; TCRdb's table is partial and in-frame only. Among about 240,000 clones listed, 80% to 90% were seen once. Input material: peripheral blood. These receptors were collected from a woman aged 80 or over with COVID-19, enrolled during active disease. CDR3s include the opening cysteine and the closing phenylalanine or tryptophan. The order of the fields is D gene, V gene, clone size, J gene, CDR3 protein, CDR3 DNA. D genes are given only for firm matches. Where a row states a size, it is once, few, many or the class of an expanded clone; other rows omit it.

D: .
V: TRBV30
size: .
J: TRBJ1-4
CDR3: CAWNRDINEKLFF
DNA: TGTGCCTGGAACAGGGACATTAATGAAAAACTGTTTTTT

D: .
V: TRBV28
size: .
J: TRBJ1-3
CDR3: CASSLWQGPSGNTIYF
DNA: TGTGCCAGCAGTTTATGGCAGGGCCCCTCTGGAAACACCATATATTTT

D: TRBD1
V: TRBV27
size: .
J: TRBJ2-1
CDR3: CASSLRDSNNEQFF
DNA: TGTGCCAGCAGTCTTAGGGACAGTAACAATGAGCAGTTCTTC

D: TRBD1
V: TRBV6-5
size: .
J: TRBJ1-6
CDR3: CASSYSPGQGNSPLHF
DNA: TGTGCCAGCAGTTACTCGCCGGGACAGGGTAATTCACCCCTCCACTTT

D: .
V: TRBV5-4
size: .
J: TRBJ1-3
CDR3: CASSTSGTGNTIYF
DNA: TGTGCCAGCAGCACCTCAGGGACTGGAAACACCATATATTTT

D: TRBD1
V: TRBV4-1
size: .
J: TRBJ1-6
CDR3: CASSQGGDRGPLHF
DNA: TGCGCCAGCAGCCAAGGAGGAGACAGGGGACCCCTCCACTTT

D: TRBD2
V: TRBV15
size: .
J: TRBJ2-7
CDR3: CATSRDLAGGGEQYF
DNA: TGTGCCACCAGCAGAGATCTAGCGGGAGGTGGTGAGCAGTACTTC

D: TRBD1
V: TRBV5-1
size: once
J: TRBJ1-4
CDR3: CASSLGTGNEKLFF
DNA: TGCGCCAGCAGCCTCGGGACAGGAAACGAAAAACTGTTTTTT

D: .
V: TRBV11-2
size: few
J: TRBJ1-1
CDR3: CASSLYVPRQIF
DNA: TGTGCCAGCAGCTTGTACGTGCCGCGGCAAATCTTT

D: .
V: TRBV2
size: .
J: TRBJ2-1
CDR3: CASSANRDNEQFF
DNA: TGTGCCAGCAGTGCCAACAGGGACAATGAGCAGTTCTTC

D: .
V: TRBV7-8
size: once
J: TRBJ1-5
CDR3: CASSQGGENQPQHF
DNA: TGTGCCAGCAGCCAAGGGGGAGAAAATCAGCCCCAGCATTTT

D: .
V: TRBV7-6
size: .
J: TRBJ1-6
CDR3: CASSLGGGQPLHF
DNA: TGTGCCAGCAGCCTAGGGGGGGGGCAACCCCTCCACTTT

D: .
V: TRBV29-1
size: .
J: TRBJ1-2
CDR3: CSVEGLSNYGYTF
DNA: TGCAGCGTTGAGGGACTATCTAACTATGGCTACACCTTC

D: .
V: TRBV6-5
size: .
J: TRBJ2-2
CDR3: CASSYDRYTGELFF
DNA: TGTGCCAGCAGTTATGACAGATACACCGGGGAGCTGTTTTTT

D: TRBD1
V: TRBV5-1
size: .
J: TRBJ1-2
CDR3: CASSFGQGAGYTF
DNA: TGCGCCAGCAGTTTCGGACAGGGGGCTGGCTACACCTTC

D: TRBD1
V: TRBV10-3
size: .
J: TRBJ1-4
CDR3: CAIKAGTGDEKLFF
DNA: TGTGCCATCAAAGCCGGGACAGGGGATGAAAAACTGTTTTTT

D: TRBD1
V: TRBV7-2
size: .
J: TRBJ1-6
CDR3: CASSLEAGGRSPLHF
DNA: TGTGCCAGCAGCTTAGAGGCAGGGGGAAGATCACCCCTCCACTTT

D: .
V: TRBV3-1/TRBV3-2
size: few
J: TRBJ2-3
CDR3: CASSISQGNIDTQYF
DNA: TGTGCCAGCAGCATATCACAGGGAAACATAGATACGCAGTATTTT

D: TRBD1
V: TRBV7-9
size: .
J: TRBJ1-4
CDR3: CASSPRTGGNEKLFF
DNA: TGTGCCAGCAGCCCCAGGACAGGGGGTAATGAAAAACTGTTTTTT

D: TRBD2
V: TRBV7-8
size: .
J: TRBJ2-1
CDR3: CASSLALQRGPYNEQFF
DNA: TGTGCCAGCAGCTTAGCGCTCCAGCGGGGGCCATACAATGAGCAGTTCTTC

D: .
V: TRBV19
size: once
J: TRBJ2-6
CDR3: CAASRGNSGANVLTF
DNA: TGTGCCGCTAGTCGGGGAAACTCTGGGGCCAACGTCCTGACTTTC

D: .
V: TRBV7-2
size: .
J: TRBJ1-5
CDR3: CASSYGGAGNQPQHF
DNA: TGTGCCAGCAGCTATGGCGGGGCAGGCAATCAGCCCCAGCATTTT

D: TRBD1
V: TRBV11-2
size: .
J: TRBJ2-5
CDR3: CASRARGGTGVETQYF
DNA: TGTGCCAGCAGAGCCCGCGGTGGGACAGGGGTGGAGACCCAGTACTTC

D: .
V: TRBV19
size: medium-sized
J: TRBJ2-2
CDR3: CASRMTRTNTGELFF
DNA: TGTGCCAGTAGGATGACAAGAACGAACACCGGGGAGCTGTTTTTT

D: .
V: TRBV18
size: .
J: TRBJ1-4
CDR3: CASSPRTTEKLFF
DNA: TGTGCCAGCTCACCCCGGACAACTGAAAAACTGTTTTTT

D: TRBD1
V: TRBV9
size: .
J: TRBJ2-5
CDR3: CASSQGTGGYQETQYF
DNA: TGTGCCAGCAGCCAGGGGACAGGGGGATACCAAGAGACCCAGTACTTC

D: .
V: TRBV5-1
size: .
J: TRBJ2-7
CDR3: CASSVPTGNYEQYF
DNA: TGCGCCAGCAGCGTACCGACGGGGAACTACGAGCAGTACTTC

D: TRBD1
V: TRBV3-1/TRBV3-2
size: .
J: TRBJ1-5
CDR3: CASSQAYGTGNQPQHF
DNA: TGTGCCAGCAGCCAAGCCTACGGGACAGGGAATCAGCCCCAGCATTTT

D: TRBD1
V: TRBV2
size: .
J: TRBJ1-5
CDR3: CASSGTGGDQPQHF
DNA: TGTGCCAGCAGCGGGACAGGGGGCGATCAGCCCCAGCATTTT

D: TRBD1
V: TRBV12-5
size: .
J: TRBJ1-5
CDR3: CASGPGTVSNQPQHF
DNA: TGTGCTAGTGGCCCTGGGACAGTTAGCAATCAGCCCCAGCATTTT

D: TRBD1
V: TRBV6-1
size: .
J: TRBJ1-1
CDR3: CASSEPWTGSNTEAFF
DNA: TGTGCCAGCAGTGAACCATGGACAGGTTCGAACACTGAAGCTTTCTTT

D: TRBD1
V: TRBV12-3/TRBV12-4
size: .
J: TRBJ2-2
CDR3: CASRRDRDGELFF
DNA: TGTGCCAGCAGGCGGGACAGGGATGGGGAGCTGTTTTTT

D: TRBD2
V: TRBV5-1
size: .
J: TRBJ2-3
CDR3: CASSLVPRGGAMPDTQYF
DNA: TGCGCCAGCAGCTTGGTCCCTCGGGGGGGGGCTATGCCAGATACGCAGTATTTT

D: TRBD1
V: TRBV9
size: .
J: TRBJ1-4
CDR3: CASSSRTGSNEKLFF
DNA: TGTGCCAGCAGCTCCCGGACAGGGTCCAATGAAAAACTGTTTTTT

D: TRBD1
V: TRBV2
size: .
J: TRBJ2-7
CDR3: CASSEADREQYF
DNA: TGTGCCAGCAGTGAGGCGGACAGGGAGCAGTACTTC

D: .
V: TRBV11-3
size: few
J: TRBJ1-1
CDR3: CASSLTRNTEAFF
DNA: TGTGCCAGCAGCTTAACCAGGAACACTGAAGCTTTCTTT

D: .
V: TRBV19
size: .
J: TRBJ2-3
CDR3: CASSMSPGINTDTQYF
DNA: TGTGCCAGTAGTATGTCCCCAGGAATCAACACAGATACGCAGTATTTT

D: .
V: TRBV7-2
size: .
J: TRBJ2-2
CDR3: CASSQSAGGAGGELFF
DNA: TGTGCCAGCAGCCAGTCCGCTGGCGGAGCGGGCGGGGAGCTGTTTTTT

D: .
V: TRBV9
size: .
J: TRBJ1-2
CDR3: CASSATQGSNYGYTF
DNA: TGTGCCAGCAGCGCTACACAGGGTTCTAACTATGGCTACACCTTC

D: TRBD1
V: TRBV28
size: many
J: TRBJ1-2
CDR3: CASRTSTGGHGYTF
DNA: TGTGCCAGCAGAACTTCGACAGGGGGCCATGGCTACACCTTC

D: TRBD1
V: TRBV18
size: .
J: TRBJ2-1
CDR3: CASSPQRQGWNEQFF
DNA: TGTGCCAGCTCCCCCCAGAGACAGGGCTGGAATGAGCAGTTCTTC

D: .
V: TRBV28
size: .
J: TRBJ1-2
CDR3: CATGANGYTF
DNA: TGTGCCACAGGGGCGAATGGCTACACCTTC

D: .
V: TRBV5-8
size: .
J: TRBJ2-2
CDR3: CASSGPGSLNTGELFF
DNA: TGTGCCAGCAGCGGCCCCGGGTCACTAAACACCGGGGAGCTGTTTTTT

D: .
V: TRBV7-9
size: .
J: TRBJ1-2
CDR3: CASSFETANYGYTF
DNA: TGTGCCAGCAGCTTTGAGACAGCTAACTATGGCTACACCTTC

D: TRBD1
V: TRBV4-3
size: .
J: TRBJ1-1
CDR3: CASSDSPGTGRTWEEAFF
DNA: TGCGCCAGCAGCGACTCTCCCGGGACAGGAAGGACTTGGGAAGAAGCTTTCTTT

D: .
V: TRBV7-9
size: .
J: TRBJ1-1
CDR3: CASSLVGGYQTEAFF
DNA: TGTGCCAGCAGCTTAGTGGGGGGATACCAAACTGAAGCTTTCTTT

D: .
V: TRBV28
size: .
J: TRBJ2-7
CDR3: CASSLLDRYYEQYF
DNA: TGTGCCAGCAGTTTATTGGACAGATACTACGAGCAGTACTTC

D: .
V: TRBV3-1/TRBV3-2
size: .
J: TRBJ1-4
CDR3: CASSPTTHRAGEKLFF
DNA: TGTGCCAGCAGCCCGACAACTCACAGGGCGGGTGAAAAACTGTTTTTT